This entry describes one TCR beta chain. Most PBMC samples had 450 to 500 ng input DNA in six replicates. Profiled with immunoSEQ multiplex PCR; TCRdb holds only in-frame clones, not every one. The repertoire includes approximately 74,000 clones, roughly four fifths of them detected once, and 2.5% to 4% sits in the top ten. Per the germline V gene, CDR1 is SGHRS and CDR2 is YFSETQ. The CDR3 covers 14 residues. Trimming removed 1 base from V and 7 bases from J, with 11 bases in between. This sample was taken from a study of neoadjuvant anti-PD-1 for oral cavity cancer. Study details: Non-progressing patients received a fourth nivolumab dose near day 43, then surgery on days 50-56.

The source material was PBMCs, sampled before nivolumab (anti-PD-1) treatment. V usage is TRBV5-1 and J usage is TRBJ1-4; D remains ambiguous. The TCR comes from a person aged 35-79 years with oral cavity squamous cell carcinoma. The CDR3 DNA reads TGCGCCAGCAGCTTGAGGGCGGGAGGTGAAAAACTGTTTTTT. This sequence encodes CASSLRAGGEKLFF.